This entry concerns a single T cell receptor beta chain. RNA extraction and reverse transcription yielded cDNA as sequencing template. Clones were sequenced by immunoSEQ multiplex PCR, and TCRdb holds only the in-frame ones, with some missing. The data show some 180,000 clones, approximately 49% seen once. The CDR3 loop spans 13 amino acids. CDR1 and CDR2 from the germline V gene are GTSNPN and SVGIG (reference sequence). Trimming pared 2 bases from V and 2 bases from J, leaving 8 bases between. The sample belongs to a study of CD8+ T cells in alopecia areata. As to treatment: oral pan-JAK inhibitor, 5-10 mg twice daily.

The sample consisted of CD8+ T cells sorted from blood, taken at week 52, from a patient treated with tofacitinib. The V gene is TRBV30, the J gene TRBJ2-3, with a tentative D call TRBD2 (6 bases). This receptor was identified in a human donor with alopecia areata. CDR3: CAWSRGNTDTQYF. The CDR3 DNA is TGTGCCTGGAGTCGGGGGAACACAGATACGCAGTATTTT. Based on the CDR3 plus reference TRBV30 and TRBJ2-3, the full variable domain is SQTIHQWPATLVQPVGSPLSLECTVEGTSNPNLYWYRQAAGRGLQLLFYSVGIGQISSEVPQNLSASRPQDRQFILSSKKLLLSDSGFYLCAWSRGNTDTQYFGPGTRLTVL.